Listed below are T cell receptor beta chains from one sample, sequenced in a study of blood T cell repertoires in COVID-19. The table came from immunoSEQ multiplex PCR; TCRdb's copy has only in-frame clones and leaves some out. The table lists hundreds of thousands of clones, roughly 85% of them singletons, with 7.2% in the top ten. Sample: peripheral blood. The receptors were gathered from a human donor in a cohort sampled during active COVID-19. Both conserved end residues are part of each CDR3. The order of the fields is V gene, D gene, clone size, J gene, CDR3 protein, CDR3 DNA. D genes are given only for firm matches. Rows may omit the clone size; those that give it use once, few, many or a size class.

V gene: TRBV7-9
D gene: .
clone size: .
J gene: TRBJ1-2
CDR3 protein: CASSLGAPGTPGYTF
CDR3 DNA: TGTGCCAGCAGCTTGGGGGCACCGGGAACCCCTGGCTACACCTTC

V gene: TRBV2
D gene: .
clone size: .
J gene: TRBJ2-6
CDR3 protein: CASSEQGSGANVLTF
CDR3 DNA: TGTGCCAGCAGTGAACAGGGATCTGGGGCCAACGTCCTGACTTTC

V gene: TRBV12-3/TRBV12-4
D gene: .
clone size: .
J gene: TRBJ1-2
CDR3 protein: CASSLGARYGYTF
CDR3 DNA: TGTGCCAGCAGTTTGGGGGCCCGGTATGGCTACACCTTC

V gene: TRBV5-1
D gene: .
clone size: .
J gene: TRBJ2-5
CDR3 protein: CASSLGGEETQYF
CDR3 DNA: TGCGCCAGCAGCTTGGGCGGGGAAGAGACCCAGTACTTC

V gene: TRBV5-1
D gene: .
clone size: .
J gene: TRBJ1-4
CDR3 protein: CASSLGQIATNEKLFF
CDR3 DNA: TGCGCCAGCAGCTTGGGACAGATTGCAACTAATGAAAAACTGTTTTTT

V gene: TRBV7-9
D gene: .
clone size: .
J gene: TRBJ1-2
CDR3 protein: CASSFAGANYGYTF
CDR3 DNA: TGTGCCAGCAGCTTCGCGGGGGCTAACTATGGCTACACCTTC

V gene: TRBV5-1
D gene: TRBD1
clone size: .
J gene: TRBJ1-1
CDR3 protein: CASSLQGEENTEAFF
CDR3 DNA: TGCGCCAGCAGCCTTCAGGGGGAAGAGAACACTGAAGCTTTCTTT

V gene: TRBV28
D gene: TRBD1
clone size: .
J gene: TRBJ1-2
CDR3 protein: CASSSPGQGDYGYTF
CDR3 DNA: TGTGCCAGCAGTTCCCCGGGACAGGGGGACTATGGCTACACCTTC

V gene: TRBV27
D gene: TRBD1
clone size: .
J gene: TRBJ2-7
CDR3 protein: CASSSLSGTAYEQYF
CDR3 DNA: TGTGCCAGCAGTTCACTCTCCGGGACAGCCTACGAGCAGTACTTC

V gene: TRBV11-3
D gene: .
clone size: .
J gene: TRBJ1-6
CDR3 protein: CASSVYRNSPLHF
CDR3 DNA: TGTGCCAGCAGCGTTTACAGGAATTCACCCCTCCACTTT

V gene: TRBV11-3
D gene: TRBD2
clone size: few
J gene: TRBJ2-7
CDR3 protein: CASSSRAGGPYEQYF
CDR3 DNA: TGTGCCAGCAGCTCTCGAGCGGGGGGGCCCTACGAGCAGTACTTC

V gene: TRBV5-1
D gene: TRBD2
clone size: .
J gene: TRBJ2-3
CDR3 protein: CATGLAGPTDTQYF
CDR3 DNA: TGCGCCACCGGACTAGCGGGGCCCACAGATACGCAGTATTTT

V gene: TRBV4-1
D gene: .
clone size: .
J gene: TRBJ2-2
CDR3 protein: CASSILVNTGELFF
CDR3 DNA: TGCGCCAGCAGTATACTAGTGAACACCGGGGAGCTGTTTTTT

V gene: TRBV7-2
D gene: TRBD1
clone size: .
J gene: TRBJ2-3
CDR3 protein: CASSKHLTGTSTDTQYF
CDR3 DNA: TGTGCCAGCAGCAAACATTTGACAGGGACAAGCACAGATACGCAGTATTTT

V gene: TRBV6-1
D gene: .
clone size: once
J gene: TRBJ2-7
CDR3 protein: CASSEAIRFEIRPRSEQYF
CDR3 DNA: TGTGCCAGCAGTGAAGCGATTCGTTTCGAGATAAGGCCCAGGTCCGAGCAGTACTTC

V gene: TRBV29-1
D gene: .
clone size: once
J gene: TRBJ2-1
CDR3 protein: CSVVSLALAYNEQFF
CDR3 DNA: TGCAGCGTTGTTTCTCTAGCACTGGCTTACAATGAGCAGTTCTTC

V gene: TRBV3-1/TRBV3-2
D gene: .
clone size: .
J gene: TRBJ1-2
CDR3 protein: CASSPTGTLNYGYTF
CDR3 DNA: TGTGCCAGCAGCCCAACCGGGACATTAAACTATGGCTACACCTTC

V gene: TRBV28
D gene: .
clone size: .
J gene: TRBJ1-6
CDR3 protein: CASSKTGFNSPLHF
CDR3 DNA: TGTGCCAGCAGCAAAACAGGGTTTAATTCACCCCTCCACTTT

V gene: TRBV28
D gene: TRBD1
clone size: .
J gene: TRBJ1-6
CDR3 protein: CASSDWDSGNSPLHF
CDR3 DNA: TGTGCCAGCAGTGATTGGGACAGTGGAAATTCACCCCTCCACTTT

V gene: TRBV18
D gene: .
clone size: .
J gene: TRBJ1-2
CDR3 protein: CASSPGDTYGYTF
CDR3 DNA: TGTGCCAGCTCACCCGGGGACACCTATGGCTACACCTTC